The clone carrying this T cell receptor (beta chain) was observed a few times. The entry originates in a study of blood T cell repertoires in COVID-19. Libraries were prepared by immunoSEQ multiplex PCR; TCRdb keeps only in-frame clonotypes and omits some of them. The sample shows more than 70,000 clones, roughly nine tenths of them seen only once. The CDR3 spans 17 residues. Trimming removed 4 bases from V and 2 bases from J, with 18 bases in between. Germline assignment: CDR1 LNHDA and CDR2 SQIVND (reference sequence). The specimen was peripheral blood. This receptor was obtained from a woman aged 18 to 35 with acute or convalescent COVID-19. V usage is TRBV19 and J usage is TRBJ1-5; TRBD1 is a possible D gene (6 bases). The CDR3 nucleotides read TGTGCCAGTAGTACGCCCCTCGGGGCAGGGGGCAATCAGCCCCAGCATTTT. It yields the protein CASSTPLGAGGNQPQHF.